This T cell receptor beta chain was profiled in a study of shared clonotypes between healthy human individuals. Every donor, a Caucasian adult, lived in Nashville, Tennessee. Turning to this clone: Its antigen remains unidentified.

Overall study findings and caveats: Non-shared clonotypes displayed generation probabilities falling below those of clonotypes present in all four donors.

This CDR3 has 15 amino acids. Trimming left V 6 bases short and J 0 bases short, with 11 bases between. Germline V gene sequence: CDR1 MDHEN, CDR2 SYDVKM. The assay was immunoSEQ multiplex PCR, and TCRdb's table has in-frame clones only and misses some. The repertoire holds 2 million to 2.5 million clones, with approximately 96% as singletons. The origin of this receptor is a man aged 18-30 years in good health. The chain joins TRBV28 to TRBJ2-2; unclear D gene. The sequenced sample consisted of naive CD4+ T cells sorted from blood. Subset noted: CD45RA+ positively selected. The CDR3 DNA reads TGTGCCAGCAGAACTCGCCTCGCGAACACCGGGGAGCTGTTTTTT. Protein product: CASRTRLANTGELFF.